The T cell receptor beta chain described here comes from a study of cytomegalovirus exposure and HLA in healthy donors. Broader study findings: Later analysis placed DRB1 highest and HLA-C lowest in TCR association rates, which differed by HLA locus. An observed cluster of highly shared sequence variants was recorded as a likely sequencing artifact. In a later analysis, HLA-associated TCR beta chains were more clonally expanded than equally common others. Later analysis identified a missense DCLRE1C variant that was linked to TCR beta V- and J-gene trimming.

The CDR3 consists of 13 residues. Germline V CDR1 and CDR2: MNHEY, SVGAGI. V was pared by 7 bases and J by 4 bases, with 5 bases of the junction left unmatched. To note about this clone: Its target is unknown.

Both 60 Vbeta primers and 13 Jbeta primers went into the PCR. Generated by immunoSEQ multiplex PCR, the TCRdb table keeps only in-frame clones and is missing some. The table shows fewer than 90,000 clones, with around 77% occurring only once. V usage is TRBV6-5 and J usage is TRBJ1-1, with 8 bases lining up with TRBD1. The specimen sequenced was PBMCs. This receptor was identified in a man aged 25 to 45 in good health and CMV-seronegative. As DNA, the CDR3 is TGTGCCAGCACCTCAGGGGGCTCCACTGAAGCTTTCTTT. This translates into CASTSGGSTEAFF.